One sample yielded the 2 T cell receptor beta chains listed below, sequenced in a study of human T cells and chemical hapten exposure. Time point here: patch test 2, 6 weeks after DPC sensitization. Treatment defined: therapeutic diphenylcyclopropenone sensitization with weekly scalp DPC. Via MiXCR, TCRdb re-called the RACE reads, giving one row per CDR3 protein. The table shows more than 85,000 distinct CDR3 sequences, with roughly 9% occurring only once. Sequenced here: whole blood, sampled in connection with sensitization to the hapten diphenylcyclopropenone (DPC). Receptors originate from a middle-aged woman with alopecia areata. Some clones in this sample may be carry-over from other donors' samples.

This clonotype was observed a handful of times. V usage is TRBV28 and J usage is TRBJ2-3, with 7 bases that match TRBD1. The CDR3 loop spans 16 amino acids. Trimming cost V 6 bases and J 0 bases; bases outside gene matches: 9. Germline V gives CDR1 MDHEN, CDR2 SYDVKM. CDR3 nucleotide sequence: TGTGCCAGCAGCCCGGGACAGTTGACTAGCACAGATACGCAGTATTTT. This encodes CASSPGQLTSTDTQYF.

In this sample, this clonotype turned up many times. This chain links TRBV5-1 with TRBJ2-2; 16 bases agree with TRBD2. This CDR3 region has 22 residues. Per the germline V gene, CDR1 is SGHRS and CDR2 is YFSETQ. V was pared by 0 bases and J by 0 bases, with 11 bases of the junction left unmatched. The CDR3 region has the DNA TGCGCCAGCAGCTTGGATCCTCCGACCGGGACTAGCGGGGGGGCGAACACCGGGGAGCTGTTTTTT. This encodes CASSLDPPTGTSGGANTGELFF.